The clone carrying this T cell receptor beta chain was recorded at least ten times. This record comes from a study of spatial heterogeneity in lung cancer. Study-wide context: The average appearance count of each unique TCR and UMI combination in raw reads was more than nine.

TCRdb fed the 5' RACE reads into MiXCR, producing one record per CDR3 protein. The sample has 20,000 to 30,000 distinct CDR3 sequences; around 4.6% are singletons. The CDR3 has 13 amino acids. V was shortened by 7 bases and J by 5 bases, with 14 bases between the two germline ends. The germline gives CDR1 MNHEY, CDR2 SVGEGT. Time point noted: sample taken at primary tumor resection. The V gene is TRBV6-2 or TRBV6-3, the J gene TRBJ1-2, with D hard to call. This TCR was sampled from a male donor with early-stage non-small cell lung cancer. Material: PBMCs, obtained at surgery. CDR3 nucleotides: TGTGCCAGCACCCACGGCCCTTCGTATGGCTACACCTTC. Translated, it gives CASTHGPSYGYTF.